At least ten counts were recorded for the clone carrying this TCR beta chain. Its antigen is as yet unknown. Found in a library prepared for alpha chains, this beta chain is an off-target read, and its abundance has little meaning. The record originates from a study of spatial heterogeneity in lung cancer. Study-level findings and limits: Intratumoral expanded alpha and beta TCR counts were found to track tumor mutation counts.

TCRdb passed the 5' RACE reads through MiXCR, listing each CDR3 protein once. In the table there are nearly 11,000 distinct CDR3 sequences, 4% to 6.5% of which are singletons. The CDR3 consists of 15 residues. J gave up 7 bases and V 4 bases, and 8 bases lay outside the gene matches. Germline values: CDR1 SNHLY, CDR2 FYNNEI. Documented time point: sample taken at primary tumor resection. This sequence originates from a male donor with early-stage non-small cell lung cancer. The gene calls are TRBV2 and TRBJ2-3; 10 nucleotides align to TRBD1. The sample here was lung tumor tissue, taken at surgery. The CDR3 DNA reads TGTGCCAGCAGTGTGCAGACAGGGGGCGGAAATACGCAGTATTTT. It yields the protein CASSVQTGGGNTQYF.